Listed here are 14 T cell receptor beta chains from one sample, sequenced in a study of blood T cell repertoires in COVID-19. The repertoire was sequenced with immunoSEQ multiplex PCR; TCRdb's copy has only in-frame clones and lacks some. Of approximately 81,000 clones in the sample, more than 85% were seen once. Sequencing was carried out using PBMCs or T cells enriched from blood (not recorded which). All receptors derive from a woman between 50 and 59 years old with acute COVID-19.

This clone was seen only once. The genes are TRBV6-2 or TRBV6-3 and TRBJ2-2, with 7 bases fitting TRBD2. The CDR3 has 16 amino acids. Looked up from germline, CDR1 is MNHEY and CDR2 is SVGEGT. Unmatched junction bases numbered 3, after V lost 0 bases and J lost 2 bases. CDR3 loop: CASSYSASGNTGELFF. CDR3 bases: TGTGCCAGCAGTTACTCGGCTAGCGGTAACACCGGGGAGCTGTTTTTT.

V usage is TRBV7-2 and J usage is TRBJ2-3, with 7 bases that match TRBD2. V lost 1 base, J lost 5 bases, and 3 bases stayed unmatched. The CDR3 loop spans 14 amino acids. CDR1 SGHTA and CDR2 FQGNSA come from the germline V gene. The CDR3 DNA reads as TGTGCCAGCAGCTTAGGGCTAGCGGTAGATACGCAGTATTTT. Translated: CASSLGLAVDTQYF.

The chain is built from TRBV29-1 and TRBJ1-1; 7 bases are shared with TRBD1. Germline V lookup: CDR1 SQVTM, CDR2 ANQGSEA. The V and J ends lost 4 bases and 4 bases, in that order; junction bases with no gene match: 9. The length of the CDR3 is 14 residues. The CDR3 DNA sequence: TGCAGCGTTGCTGAAGGGGGCGTTTCCACTGAAGCTTTCTTT. Protein: CSVAEGGVSTEAFF.

The genes are TRBV5-1 and TRBJ2-5, with D tentatively TRBD1 (5 bases). The CDR3 totals 14 residues. Trimming pared 3 bases from V and 5 bases from J, leaving 14 bases between. Germline V gene lookup returns CDR1 SGHRS and CDR2 YFSETQ. The CDR3 nucleotides read TGCGCCAGCAGCTATAATGCAGGGCTGGAGACCCAGTACTTC. Translating gives CASSYNAGLETQYF.

The rearrangement uses TRBV19 and TRBJ2-1; D is uncertain. CDR1 is LNHDA, CDR2 SQIVND, per germline (reference sequence). The CDR3 consists of 13 residues. Trimming took 4 bases from V and 2 from J, leaving 6 bases between them. The CDR3 nucleotides read TGTGCCAGTAGTACGGGTCCCTACAATGAGCAGTTCTTC. As protein: CASSTGPYNEQFF.

The chain couples TRBV11-3 to TRBJ2-7; TRBD2 matches at 9 bases. V lost 9 bases to trimming and J lost 3 bases; unmatched junction nucleotides: 6. CDR1 is SGHNT and CDR2 is YENEEA in the germline V gene. The CDR3 contains 13 residues. CDR3 sequence: CARRREGFYEQYF. The CDR3 bases are TGTGCCAGGAGGCGGGAGGGTTTCTACGAGCAGTACTTC.

The chain has TRBV6-5 and TRBJ2-1, with TRBD1 matching over 7 bases. Trimming at V came to 6 bases and at J to 9 bases, leaving 5 bases not matched to a gene. This CDR3 comprises 12 residues. Germline V gene data show CDR1 as MNHEY and CDR2 as SVGAGI. CDR3 in amino acids: CASRRQGSEQFF. Written as DNA, the CDR3 is TGTGCCAGCAGACGACAGGGAAGTGAGCAGTTCTTC.

This chain connects TRBV7-2 to TRBJ2-2; 13 bases are a match to TRBD2. Germline V gene sequence: CDR1 SGHTA, CDR2 FQGNSA. The CDR3 is made up of 16 amino acids. The junction had 4 bases not matched to a gene; V was cut back by 5 bases and J by 4 bases. Here the CDR3 DNA reads TGTGCCAGCAGCCGGACTAGCGGGAGCCCCACCGGGGAGCTGTTTTTT. The encoded protein is CASSRTSGSPTGELFF.

J is TRBJ2-3 and V is TRBV10-2, with 8 bases aligning to TRBD2. With 3 bases clipped from V and 2 bases from J, the junction kept 4 bases outside the gene matches. CDR3 size: 15 residues. CDR1 WSHSY and CDR2 SAAADI come from the germline V gene. As DNA, the CDR3 is TGCGCCAGCAGTGATAGCGGGACTTACACAGATACGCAGTATTTT. As protein: CASSDSGTYTDTQYF.

V usage is TRBV10-3 and J usage is TRBJ1-5; 7 positions match TRBD1. Germline V CDR1 and CDR2: ENHRY, SYGVKD. Losses at the gene ends were 10 bases for V and 4 bases for J; bases not matched to a gene: 7. The length of the CDR3 is 13 residues. The CDR3 here is CATQGQHNQPQHF. The DNA for the CDR3 is TGTGCCACCCAGGGACAGCATAATCAGCCCCAGCATTTT.

The chain couples TRBV3-1 (or the pseudogene TRBV3-2) to TRBJ2-1; D uncertain. Germline lookup yields CDR1 LGHDT and CDR2 YNNKEL (reference sequence). The V and J ends lost 0 bases and 9 bases respectively, with 3 bases between them. This CDR3 spans 11 amino acids. This CDR3 reads CASSQDREQFF. The DNA of the CDR3 is TGTGCCAGCAGCCAAGATCGTGAGCAGTTCTTC.

This rearrangement joins TRBV7-2 to TRBJ2-7, with D tentatively TRBD2 (6 bases). V lost 1 base to trimming and J lost 5 bases, with 15 bases between them. The CDR3 is made up of 15 amino acids. Germline loops: CDR1 SGHTA, CDR2 FQGNSA. The DNA of the CDR3 is TGTGCCAGCAGCTTAGAAGGGTGGGGGAGGAACGAGCAGTACTTC. As protein: CASSLEGWGRNEQYF.

The chain carries TRBV12-3 or TRBV12-4 and TRBJ1-2, with D possibly being TRBD1 (5 bases). The CDR3 spans 12 residues. The V and J ends lost 3 bases and 7 bases respectively, with 9 bases between them. CDR3 amino acids: CASSFAGGGYTF. The DNA of the CDR3 is TGTGCCAGCAGTTTCGCCGGGGGTGGCTACACCTTC.

The V gene is TRBV2, the J gene TRBJ1-4; D possibly corresponds to TRBD1 (6 bases). The germline V and J ends were trimmed by 6 bases and 15 bases, with 17 bases remaining between them. The CDR3 covers 12 residues. CDR1 is SNHLY, CDR2 FYNNEI, per germline. CDR3 DNA sequence: TGTGCCAGCAGCGTCACAGGGAGGGAAATGTTTTTT. It specifies CASSVTGREMFF.